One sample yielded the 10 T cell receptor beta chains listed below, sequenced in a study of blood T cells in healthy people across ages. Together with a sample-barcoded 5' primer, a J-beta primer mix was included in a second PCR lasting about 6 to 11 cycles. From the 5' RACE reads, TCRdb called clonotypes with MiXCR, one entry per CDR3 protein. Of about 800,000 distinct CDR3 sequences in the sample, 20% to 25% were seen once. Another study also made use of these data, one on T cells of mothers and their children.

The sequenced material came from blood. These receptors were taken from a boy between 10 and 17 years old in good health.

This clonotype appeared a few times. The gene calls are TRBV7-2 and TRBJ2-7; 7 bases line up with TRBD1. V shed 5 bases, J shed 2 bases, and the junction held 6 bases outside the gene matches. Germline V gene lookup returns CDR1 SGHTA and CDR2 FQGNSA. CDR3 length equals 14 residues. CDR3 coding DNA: TGTGCCAGCAGCCACCGGGACAGCCCCTACGAGCAGTACTTC. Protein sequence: CASSHRDSPYEQYF.

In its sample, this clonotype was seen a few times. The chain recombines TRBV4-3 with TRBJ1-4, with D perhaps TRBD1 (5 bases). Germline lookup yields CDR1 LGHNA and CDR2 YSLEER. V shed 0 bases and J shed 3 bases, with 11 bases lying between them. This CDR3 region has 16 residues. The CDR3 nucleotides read TGCGCCAGCAGCCAAGATGGTTGGGGGTCTAATGAAAAACTGTTTTTT. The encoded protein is CASSQDGWGSNEKLFF.

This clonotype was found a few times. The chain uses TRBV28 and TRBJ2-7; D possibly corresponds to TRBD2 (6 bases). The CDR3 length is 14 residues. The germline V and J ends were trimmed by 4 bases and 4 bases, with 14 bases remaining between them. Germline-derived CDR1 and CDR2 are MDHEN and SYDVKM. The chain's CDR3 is CASSWVNRGYEQYF. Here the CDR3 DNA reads TGTGCCAGCAGTTGGGTGAATCGGGGGTACGAGCAGTACTTC. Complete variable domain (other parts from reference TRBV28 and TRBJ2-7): DVKVTQSSRYLVKRTGEKVFLECVQDMDHENMFWYRQDPGLGLRLIYFSYDVKMKEKGDIPEGYSVSREKKERFSLILESASTNQTSMYLCASSWVNRGYEQYFGPGTRLTVT.

CDR3 amino acids: CASSLAAGSLGEQYF. CDR3 bases: TGTGCCAGCAGCTTAGCGGCGGGATCTCTGGGGGAGCAGTACTTC. V usage is TRBV7-2 and J usage is TRBJ2-7, with a tentative D call TRBD2 (6 bases). The CDR3 length is 15 residues. CDR1 is SGHTA and CDR2 is FQGNSA in the germline V gene. V lost 0 bases and J lost 7, with 16 bases in between.

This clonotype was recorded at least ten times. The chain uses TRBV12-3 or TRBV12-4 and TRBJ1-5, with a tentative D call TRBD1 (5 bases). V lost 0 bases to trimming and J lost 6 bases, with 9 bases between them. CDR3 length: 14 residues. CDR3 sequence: CASSLALGAQPQHF. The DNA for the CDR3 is TGTGCCAGCAGTTTAGCCTTAGGGGCTCAGCCCCAGCATTTT.

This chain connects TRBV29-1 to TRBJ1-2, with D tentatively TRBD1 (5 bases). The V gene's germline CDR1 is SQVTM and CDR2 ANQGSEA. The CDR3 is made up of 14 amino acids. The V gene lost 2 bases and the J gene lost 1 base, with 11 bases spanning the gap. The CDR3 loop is CSVEHFGHNYGYTF. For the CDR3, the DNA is TGCAGCGTTGAACATTTCGGACATAACTATGGCTACACCTTC.

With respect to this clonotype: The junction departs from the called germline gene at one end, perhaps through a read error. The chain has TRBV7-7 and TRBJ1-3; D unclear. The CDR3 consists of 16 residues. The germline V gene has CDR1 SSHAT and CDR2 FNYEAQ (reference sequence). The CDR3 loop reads CASSLAVRQPGNTIYF. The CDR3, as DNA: TGTGCTAGCAGCTTAGCGGTCAGGCAGCCTGGAAACACCATATATTTT.

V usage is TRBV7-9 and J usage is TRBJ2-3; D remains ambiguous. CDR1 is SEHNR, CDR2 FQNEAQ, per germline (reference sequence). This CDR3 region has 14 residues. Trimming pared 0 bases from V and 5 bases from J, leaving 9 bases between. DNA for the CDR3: TGTGCCAGCAGCTTAGCCTACGGAGTAGATACGCAGTATTTT. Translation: CASSLAYGVDTQYF. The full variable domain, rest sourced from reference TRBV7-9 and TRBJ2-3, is DTGVSQNPRHKITKRGQNVTFRCDPISEHNRLYWYRQTLGQGPEFLTYFQNEAQLEKSRLLSDRFSAERPKGSFSTLEIQRTEQGDSAMYLCASSLAYGVDTQYFGPGTRLTVL.

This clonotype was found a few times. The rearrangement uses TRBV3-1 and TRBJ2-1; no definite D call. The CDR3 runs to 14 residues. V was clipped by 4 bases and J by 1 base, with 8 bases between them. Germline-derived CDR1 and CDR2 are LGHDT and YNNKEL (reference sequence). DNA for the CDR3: TGTGCCAGCAGCCGCCCACCATCCTACAATGAGCAGTTCTTC. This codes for CASSRPPSYNEQFF.

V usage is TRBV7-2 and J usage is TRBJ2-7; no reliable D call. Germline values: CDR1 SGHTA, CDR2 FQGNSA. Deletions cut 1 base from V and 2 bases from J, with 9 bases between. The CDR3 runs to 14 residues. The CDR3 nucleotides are TGTGCCAGCAGCTTAGGCGGCAGGACCTACGAGCAGTACTTC. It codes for CASSLGGRTYEQYF.